The 32 T cell receptor beta chains presented below share a single source sample, sequenced in a study of neurological immune-mediated disorders (dated 2019 in TCRdb). Libraries were constructed by 5' RACE. Sequencing was carried out with an Illumina HiSeq 2500. The public reads were reanalyzed by TCRdb: fastp trimming at Q25, MiXCR alignment, in-frame beta chains only. Rows are unified per CDR3 protein, each entry keeping the most common DNA and genes. The sample records 24,000 or so distinct CDR3 sequences, almost 2.5% of which are singletons. About 2.3% of the sample is taken by the ten largest. Input material: PBMCs. All receptors come from a woman aged 50 to 60 with multiple sclerosis.

This clonotype has a count of ten or more. The CDR3 region is CASSPWGSYEQYF. In DNA, the CDR3 is TGTGCCAGCAGCCCCTGGGGCTCCTACGAGCAGTACTTC. The rearrangement uses TRBV11-2 and TRBJ2-7, with D unclear. Germline CDR1 is SGHAT and CDR2 is FQNNGV. V was clipped by 5 bases and J by 0 bases, with 8 bases between them. The CDR3 has 13 amino acids.

This clonotype was detected ten times or more. A much larger clone lies one base from this, so it may be a read error. The V call is TRBV20-1, the J call TRBJ2-5; D uncertain. The CDR3 is 14 residues long. Trimming stripped 6 bases from V and 1 base from J, with 15 bases between. Looked up from germline, CDR1 is DFQATT and CDR2 is SNEGSKA (reference sequence). CDR3: CSARNEEFQETQYF. In DNA, the CDR3 is TGCAGTGCGCGTAACGAAGAATTCCAAGAGACCCAGTACTTC.

This clonotype was recorded at least ten times. This chain links TRBV20-1 with TRBJ2-4; 9 bases line up with TRBD2. V lost 3 bases and J lost 3; bases outside the gene matches: 12. Looked up from germline, CDR1 is DFQATT and CDR2 is SNEGSKA (reference sequence). There are 17 residues in the CDR3. CDR3 region: CSASLLAGGPGKNIQYF. CDR3 nucleotide sequence: TGCAGTGCTAGCTTGCTGGCGGGAGGGCCAGGCAAAAACATTCAGTACTTC.

There are many counts of this clonotype. The chain employs TRBV24-1 and TRBJ2-7; TRBD1 matches at 11 bases. V lost 4 bases to trimming and J lost 3 bases; unmatched junction nucleotides: 4. The CDR3 totals 15 residues. From germline, CDR1 is KGHDR and CDR2 SFDVKD. The CDR3 DNA is TGTGCCACCAGTGAGTCCGGGACAGGGGGCTACGAGCAGTACTTC. As protein: CATSESGTGGYEQYF.

This clonotype appeared many times. The junction departs from germline at one end; a sequencing error may be responsible. The chain recombines TRBV20-1 with TRBJ1-5, with TRBD1 matching over 7 bases. CDR1 is DFQATT, CDR2 SNEGSKA, per germline (reference sequence). The CDR3 extends over 16 amino acids. CDR3 in amino acids: CSARATNRDRNQPQNF. In nucleotides, the CDR3 is TGCAGTGCTAGAGCAACTAATCGGGACAGAAATCAGCCCCAGAATTTT.

This clonotype was seen ten or more times. The chain carries TRBV9 and TRBJ2-3; 7 nucleotides line up with TRBD2. This CDR3 contains 15 residues. Losses at the gene ends were 1 base for V and 3 bases for J; bases not matched to a gene: 5. Germline V gives CDR1 SGDLS, CDR2 YYNGEE. DNA for the CDR3: TGTGCCAGCAGCGTATGGGAGGGAATTACAGATACGCAGTATTTT. It specifies CASSVWEGITDTQYF.

This clonotype was seen at least ten times. The rearrangement joins TRBV6-5 to TRBJ2-7; a weak D match, TRBD2 (6 bases). Germline V gives CDR1 MNHEY, CDR2 SVGAGI. V was pared by 0 bases and J by 3 bases, with 21 bases between. CDR3 length: 18 amino acids. The CDR3 DNA sequence: TGTGCCAGCAGTTACTCGTTCCAGGACTACCTCGTAAGCTACGAGCAGTACTTC. It yields the protein CASSYSFQDYLVSYEQYF.

Many counts were recorded for this clonotype. The J gene is TRBJ1-5, the V gene TRBV20-1; 8 positions agree with TRBD1. The length of the CDR3 is 13 residues. Germline loops: CDR1 DFQATT, CDR2 SNEGSKA (reference sequence). The J segment lost 2 bases and the V segment lost 6 bases, leaving 3 bases of the junction unmatched. CDR3 in DNA: TGCAGTGCCGGACAGGGAGGCAATCAGCCCCAGCATTTT. Its translation: CSAGQGGNQPQHF.

This clonotype was found many times. This chain links TRBV20-1 with TRBJ2-7; D remains ambiguous. Germline V gives CDR1 DFQATT, CDR2 SNEGSKA (reference sequence). This CDR3 is built from 13 residues. V was clipped by 0 bases and J by 4 bases, with 10 bases between them. The CDR3 nucleotides read TGCAGTGCTAGAGATCCAGGACGGTACGAGCAGTACTTC. Protein: CSARDPGRYEQYF.

Many counts were recorded for this clonotype. This chain joins TRBV11-1 and TRBJ2-7; TRBD2 agrees at 10 bases. The CDR3 length is 15 residues. J was trimmed by 6 bases and V by 4 bases; bases with no gene match: 9. Germline values: CDR1 SGHAT, CDR2 FQDESV (reference sequence). The CDR3 DNA follows: TGTGCCAGCAGCTCCGGACTAGCGGCCCGGGTCGAGCAGTACTTC. Translation: CASSSGLAARVEQYF.

In its sample, this clonotype was seen many times. This chain connects TRBV7-2 to TRBJ2-7; D is possibly TRBD1 (6 bases). V lost 5 bases, J lost 2 bases, and 13 bases lay in between. The germline gives CDR1 SGHTA, CDR2 FQGNSA. The CDR3 runs to 14 residues. CDR3 in DNA: TGTGCCAGCAGCGACAGGACTCAGACCTACGAGCAGTACTTC. This translates into CASSDRTQTYEQYF.

The table lists this clonotype with many counts. The chain uses TRBV20-1 and TRBJ2-1; D gene ambiguous. The CDR3 covers 14 residues. The ends were cut back, 2 bases at V and 0 bases at J, with 8 bases in the middle. Germline CDR1 DFQATT, CDR2 SNEGSKA (reference sequence). CDR3 bases: TGCAGTGCTAGAAAGACAATCTCCTACAATGAGCAGTTCTTC. It translates to CSARKTISYNEQFF.

This clonotype has ten or more counts. The rearrangement joins TRBV6-6 to TRBJ1-1; D unresolved. V dropped 4 bases and J dropped 1 base, with 7 bases sitting between them. Germline values: CDR1 MNHNY, CDR2 SVGAGI (reference sequence). The CDR3 runs 13 residues. The CDR3 DNA is TGTGCCAGCAGTTTCTCCAGGAACACTGAAGCTTTCTTT. As protein: CASSFSRNTEAFF.

This clonotype has a count of ten or more. The CDR3 nucleotides read TGCAGCGTTGAGGACAGGATGAACACTGAAGCTTTCTTT. As protein: CSVEDRMNTEAFF. The J gene is TRBJ1-1, the V gene TRBV29-1, with TRBD1 matching over 7 bases. V shed 3 bases, J shed 0 bases, and the junction held 1 base outside the gene matches. CDR3 length: 13 residues. CDR1 SQVTM and CDR2 ANQGSEA come from the germline V gene.

This clonotype was detected ten times or more. V gene TRBV7-9 combines with J gene TRBJ2-3, with D maybe TRBD2 (6 bases). The CDR3 consists of 15 residues. The V end was cut by 7 bases, the J end by 3 bases, with 17 bases between. CDR1 and CDR2 (germline): SEHNR, FQNEAQ (reference sequence). For the CDR3, the DNA is TGTGCCAGCAAGCTAGAAGGGCGGGGAACAGATACGCAGTATTTT. It yields the protein CASKLEGRGTDTQYF.

This clonotype occurred many times. The genes are TRBV5-1 and TRBJ1-6, with unresolved D. Germline CDR1 is SGHRS and CDR2 is YFSETQ. Between the trimmed V and J ends, which lost 0 bases and 7 bases, there was a span of 5 bases. This CDR3 has 13 amino acids. CDR3: CASSLDRNSPLHF. CDR3 DNA: TGCGCCAGCAGCTTGGACAGAAATTCACCCCTCCACTTT. Full variable domain (remainder filled in from reference TRBV5-1 and TRBJ1-6): KAGVTQTPRYLIKTRGQQVTLSCSPISGHRSVSWYQQTPGQGLQFLFEYFSETQRNKGNFPGRFSGRQFSNSRSEMNVSTLELGDSALYLCASSLDRNSPLHFGNGTRLTVT.

This clonotype was found many times. This CDR3 is CSARGPNGEHEQFF. The CDR3 DNA follows: TGCAGTGCTAGAGGGCCAAACGGGGAGCATGAGCAGTTCTTC. V gene TRBV20-1 combines with J gene TRBJ2-1; D perhaps matches TRBD2 (5 bases). From germline, CDR1 is DFQATT and CDR2 SNEGSKA (reference sequence). V was trimmed by 1 base and J by 8 bases, leaving 15 bases between them. The CDR3 extends over 14 amino acids.

This clonotype was detected ten times or more. The chain employs TRBV4-3 and TRBJ2-1; the D call may be TRBD1 or TRBD2 (5 bases each). Germline V gene lookup returns CDR1 LGHNA and CDR2 YSLEER. V lost 4 bases and J lost 4, with 14 bases in between. The CDR3 is 15 residues long. The chain's CDR3 is CASSRSGRDYNEQFF. The CDR3 nucleotides are TGCGCCAGCAGCCGGTCGGGACGGGATTACAATGAGCAGTTCTTC.

This clonotype showed up many times. The chain recombines TRBV12-3 or TRBV12-4 with TRBJ2-3; D gene unclear. Trimming took 3 bases from V and 1 from J, leaving 5 bases between them. The CDR3 has 13 amino acids. This CDR3 reads CASSFTRTDTQYF. The CDR3 DNA sequence: TGTGCCAGCAGTTTTACCCGCACAGATACGCAGTATTTT.

This clonotype was found many times. This chain links TRBV5-1 with TRBJ2-5, with D possibly matching TRBD2 (7 bases). CDR1 and CDR2 from the germline V gene are SGHRS and YFSETQ. The CDR3 contains 15 residues. The V and J ends lost 4 bases and 5 bases respectively, with 18 bases between them. CDR3 DNA: TGCGCCAGCAGCCCCAGTCGGGGGGACATGGAGACCCAGTACTTC. This codes for CASSPSRGDMETQYF.

This clonotype appeared many times. CDR3 DNA sequence: TGCAGCGCCGGGACTAGCGGGGGGGTAATTATGAATGAGCAGTTCTTC. It codes for CSAGTSGGVIMNEQFF. The V gene is TRBV20-1, the J gene TRBJ2-1; 16 bases fit TRBD2. Germline V gives CDR1 DFQATT, CDR2 SNEGSKA (reference sequence). The length of the CDR3 is 16 residues.

This clonotype was seen repeatedly, ten times or more. This sequence joins TRBV6-1 and TRBJ2-7; the D gene is possibly TRBD2 (5 bases). The CDR3 is 11 amino acids. With 6 bases removed from V and 6 bases from J, the gap between germline ends came to 9 bases. Germline V gene lookup returns CDR1 MNHNS and CDR2 SASEGT. The CDR3 region is CASSLASEQYF. The CDR3 DNA is TGTGCCAGCAGCCTAGCTTCCGAGCAGTACTTC.

This clonotype was observed many times. One end of the junction is discordant with germline, which a read error may explain. This chain connects TRBV2 to TRBJ1-6; tentatively, D is TRBD1 (6 bases). Looked up from germline, CDR1 is SNHLY and CDR2 is FYNNEI. The CDR3 runs 17 residues. The CDR3 region is CASLGTVRGSYNSPLNF. The CDR3 DNA reads TGTGCCAGCCTGGGGACGGTCAGGGGATCCTATAATTCACCCCTCAACTTT.

This clonotype was detected ten times or more. The V and J genes are TRBV20-1 and TRBJ2-1; 7 nucleotides line up with TRBD1. Losses at the gene ends were 6 bases for V and 5 bases for J; bases not matched to a gene: 19. The CDR3 has 17 residues. Germline CDR1 is DFQATT and CDR2 is SNEGSKA (reference sequence). The CDR3 loop is CSAGLSFTGTVNNEQFF. Written as DNA, the CDR3 is TGCAGTGCGGGCCTATCATTTACCGGGACAGTTAACAATGAGCAGTTCTTC.

This clonotype was seen many times. The chain combines TRBV5-5 with TRBJ1-2; no clear D gene. The germline gives CDR1 SGHKS, CDR2 YYEKEE (reference sequence). The CDR3 extends over 13 amino acids. Trimming left V 0 bases short and J 5 bases short, with 8 bases between. The CDR3 spells CASSLVPEYGYTF. The CDR3 DNA is TGTGCCAGCAGCTTGGTTCCTGAGTATGGCTACACCTTC.

In its sample, this clonotype was seen many times. This chain links TRBV20-1 with TRBJ2-3; D may match TRBD1 or TRBD2 (5 bases each). The CDR3 has 15 residues. The V gene lost 5 bases and the J gene lost 2 bases, with 17 bases spanning the gap. The germline V gene has CDR1 DFQATT and CDR2 SNEGSKA (reference sequence). Written as DNA, the CDR3 is TGCAGTGCTTCCGGGGACGCGCCGGTCACAGATACGCAGTATTTT. This codes for CSASGDAPVTDTQYF.

This clonotype was detected ten times or more. V gene TRBV20-1 combines with J gene TRBJ2-7; no firm D call. The germline V gene encodes CDR1 DFQATT and CDR2 SNEGSKA (reference sequence). Trimming left V 2 bases short and J 2 bases short, with 10 bases between. The CDR3 spans 13 residues. The CDR3 here is CSARHSLTYEQYF. The CDR3 DNA is TGCAGTGCTAGACACTCGCTAACCTACGAGCAGTACTTC.

This clonotype was seen repeatedly, ten times or more. V and J are TRBV6-2 or TRBV6-3 and TRBJ2-3, with 10 bases identical to TRBD2. Germline CDR1 reads MNHEY; CDR2 reads SVGEGT. The J segment lost 3 bases and the V segment lost 4 bases, leaving 4 bases of the junction unmatched. This CDR3 spans 15 amino acids. DNA of the CDR3: TGTGCCAGCAGTTCAAGCGGGAGGGAGACAGATACGCAGTATTTT. Translated: CASSSSGRETDTQYF.

This clonotype is deemed medium-sized. The chain uses TRBV20-1 and TRBJ1-4; tentative D call: TRBD1 (5 bases). CDR1 and CDR2 (germline): DFQATT, SNEGSKA (reference sequence). CDR3 size: 15 residues. Trimming stripped 0 bases from V and 3 bases from J, with 11 bases between. CDR3 residues: CSARDQGGPNEKLFF. CDR3 DNA: TGCAGTGCTAGAGACCAGGGAGGACCTAATGAAAAACTGTTTTTT.

This clonotype was recorded at least ten times. The V call is TRBV20-1, the J call TRBJ2-7, with TRBD2 matching over 15 bases. Germline V CDR1 and CDR2: DFQATT, SNEGSKA (reference sequence). V shed 2 bases, J shed 5 bases, and the junction held 10 bases outside the gene matches. This CDR3 is 17 amino acids long. This chain's CDR3 is CSARLPIGLAGGHEQYF. The CDR3 DNA sequence: TGCAGTGCTAGACTCCCGATTGGACTAGCGGGAGGGCACGAGCAGTACTTC.

This clonotype occurred many times. The chain recombines TRBV7-9 with TRBJ1-4, with unresolved D. The CDR3 is 11 residues long. Germline-derived CDR1 and CDR2 are SEHNR and FQNEAQ (reference sequence). Trimming stripped 2 bases from V and 5 bases from J, with 0 bases between. This CDR3 is CASSLNEKLFF. As DNA, the CDR3 is TGTGCCAGCAGCTTAAATGAAAAACTGTTTTTT.

This clonotype ranks as medium-sized. The chain has TRBV20-1 and TRBJ2-1; D remains unclear. Trimming took off 1 base at V and 10 bases at J, with 17 bases between the two ends. The CDR3 contains 14 residues. CDR1 is DFQATT and CDR2 is SNEGSKA in the germline V gene (reference sequence). The chain's CDR3 is CSARGPKRATEQFF. In nucleotides, the CDR3 is TGCAGTGCTAGAGGTCCAAAAAGGGCTACGGAGCAGTTCTTC.